This record looks at one TCR beta chain sequence and its context. Germline V lookup: CDR1 MGHRA, CDR2 YSYEKL. The ends were cut back, 2 bases at V and 3 bases at J, with 17 bases in the middle. The CDR3 runs 17 residues. Generated by immunoSEQ multiplex PCR, the TCRdb table keeps only in-frame clones and is missing some. The table lists approximately 300,000 clones, 90% of them singletons, with roughly 3.9% in the top ten. These data are taken from a study of blood T cell repertoires in COVID-19. The source material was PBMCs or T cells enriched from blood (not recorded which). This sequence originates from a woman aged 30 to 39 who had been exposed to COVID-19. This rearrangement joins TRBV4-1 to TRBJ2-1, with TRBD2 as a possible D gene (7 bases). The CDR3 bases are TGCGCCAGCAGCCAAAGTGGGGGGGCGGATAGCTACAATGAGCAGTTCTTC. Its translation: CASSQSGGADSYNEQFF.